Detailed here is one T cell receptor (beta chain). Its antigen remains unidentified. Trimming stripped 5 bases from V and 2 bases from J, with 15 bases between. The CDR3 has 15 amino acids. The V gene's germline CDR1 is MGHDK and CDR2 SYGVNS. The data stem from a study of cytomegalovirus exposure and HLA in healthy donors. Whole-study results and caveats: As a later analysis revealed, most CMV-associated TCR beta chains appeared HLA-restricted. Reportedly, cytomegalovirus status was diagnosed with high sensitivity and specificity. Altogether, some 170 TCR beta chains were recorded as cytomegalovirus-associated.

Both 60 Vbeta primers and 13 Jbeta primers went into the PCR. Libraries were prepared by immunoSEQ multiplex PCR; TCRdb keeps only in-frame clonotypes and omits some of them. The table includes approximately 79,000 clones, 60% to 85% detected once. V is TRBV25-1 and J is TRBJ2-5, with a tentative D call TRBD2 (6 bases). This receptor was identified in a male donor in good health and CMV-seropositive. Specimen: PBMCs. The CDR3 is CASSKRGTSQETQYF. The CDR3 region has the DNA TGTGCCAGCAGTAAACGCGGGACTTCGCAAGAGACCCAGTACTTC.